The rows below give T cell receptor beta chains drawn from one sample of a study of technical replicates of blood from several donors. Sequenced by immunoSEQ multiplex PCR; TCRdb stores in-frame clones only, minus some. The table lists around 80,000 clones, roughly nine tenths of them singletons. Sequenced material: T cells isolated from PBMCs. These receptors all come from a human donor in good health. CDR3s include the opening cysteine and the closing phenylalanine or tryptophan. Fields, in order: V gene, J gene, clone size, D gene, CDR3 DNA, CDR3 protein. A D gene is named only where the DNA matches it firmly. Not all rows give a size; the values are once, few, many and, for expanded clones, a class.

V: TRBV10-3
J: TRBJ2-7
size: -
D: -
DNA: TGTGCCACCTCCCTGGCCCAGTACGAGCAGTACTTC
CDR3: CATSLAQYEQYF

V: TRBV12-2
J: TRBJ2-7
size: -
D: -
DNA: TGTGCAAGTCTCTTTAACATCGATCAATACGAGCAGTACTTC
CDR3: CASLFNIDQYEQYF

V: TRBV18
J: TRBJ2-2
size: -
D: -
DNA: TGTGCCAGCTCACCACCGGGTGTGCAGGGGAAGCCCGGGGAGCTGTTTTTT
CDR3: CASSPPGVQGKPGELFF

V: TRBV6-4
J: TRBJ1-4
size: -
D: -
DNA: TGTGCCAGCAGCTTAAGGGGACAAAAAAATGAAAAACTGTTTTTT
CDR3: CASSLRGQKNEKLFF

V: TRBV7-6
J: TRBJ2-3
size: -
D: -
DNA: TGTGCCAGCAGCTCCTTGACTAGCACAGATACGCAGTATTTT
CDR3: CASSSLTSTDTQYF

V: TRBV5-1
J: TRBJ1-3
size: -
D: -
DNA: TGCGCCAGCAGCTTGGCCGGGAGGGGCACTGGAAACACCATATATTTT
CDR3: CASSLAGRGTGNTIYF

V: TRBV6-5
J: TRBJ1-2
size: -
D: -
DNA: TGTGCCAGCAGTACAAGGACAGCCTCTAACTATGGCTACACCTTC
CDR3: CASSTRTASNYGYTF

V: TRBV13
J: TRBJ2-7
size: -
D: -
DNA: TGTGCCAGCAGCAGACTAGGGGCTTCCTACGAGCAGTACTTC
CDR3: CASSRLGASYEQYF

V: TRBV6-4
J: TRBJ2-7
size: -
D: -
DNA: TGTGCCAGCAGTGACACAGGGGGGGTTTTCAACTACTACGAGCAGTACTTC
CDR3: CASSDTGGVFNYYEQYF

V: TRBV11-2
J: TRBJ2-7
size: -
D: -
DNA: TGTGCCAGCAGTTCAGGTTCGCACGAGCAGTACTTC
CDR3: CASSSGSHEQYF

V: TRBV4-1
J: TRBJ2-7
size: -
D: -
DNA: TGCGCCAGCAGCCAAGAGGTCCCCTCGGGACTTTTCTACGAGCAGTACTTC
CDR3: CASSQEVPSGLFYEQYF

V: TRBV7-9
J: TRBJ2-1
size: once
D: TRBD2
DNA: TGTGCCAGCAGCTTCGGGACTAGCAGACACAATGAGCAGTTCTTC
CDR3: CASSFGTSRHNEQFF

V: TRBV28
J: TRBJ1-3
size: -
D: TRBD1
DNA: TGTGCCAGCAGTTCTCCGGGGACAGCCCTAGGAAACACCATATATTTT
CDR3: CASSSPGTALGNTIYF

V: TRBV28
J: TRBJ2-7
size: -
D: -
DNA: TGTGCCAGCACTTCCGGGGTCTCCTACGAGCAGTACTTC
CDR3: CASTSGVSYEQYF

V: TRBV7-9
J: TRBJ1-2
size: -
D: TRBD1
DNA: TGTGCCAGCAGCTTAGACAGGGGGCGAGGCTACACCTTC
CDR3: CASSLDRGRGYTF

V: TRBV7-9
J: TRBJ1-2
size: -
D: -
DNA: TGTGCCAGCAGTCAACCGGTCGATGGCTACACCTTC
CDR3: CASSQPVDGYTF

V: TRBV13
J: TRBJ1-1
size: -
D: TRBD1
DNA: TGTGCCAGCAGCTTAGGGACAGGGGGAGCTTTCTTT
CDR3: CASSLGTGGAFF

V: TRBV19
J: TRBJ2-1
size: -
D: -
DNA: TGTGCCAGTAGTATAGACCGGACTAGTGAAGGGGGGGATGAGCAGTTCTTC
CDR3: CASSIDRTSEGGDEQFF

V: TRBV18
J: TRBJ2-7
size: -
D: -
DNA: TGTGCCAGCTCACCCCGGACTACCGGGGACGAGCAGTACTTC
CDR3: CASSPRTTGDEQYF

V: TRBV29-1
J: TRBJ2-1
size: -
D: -
DNA: TGCAGCGTTGTCAGCGGTTTCTCCTACAATGAGCAGTTCTTC
CDR3: CSVVSGFSYNEQFF

V: TRBV13
J: TRBJ2-5
size: -
D: TRBD2
DNA: TGTGCCAGCAGCGCCCGCCTCCTAGCGGGAGATCAAGAGACCCAGTACTTC
CDR3: CASSARLLAGDQETQYF

V: TRBV19
J: TRBJ1-1
size: -
D: TRBD1
DNA: TGTGCCAGGAGTGGACAGGGGAACACTGAAGCTTTCTTT
CDR3: CARSGQGNTEAFF

V: TRBV7-2
J: TRBJ2-3
size: -
D: TRBD2
DNA: TGTGCCAGCAGCTTAGTGCTAGCGGGAGTAGATACGCAGTATTTT
CDR3: CASSLVLAGVDTQYF

V: TRBV7-9
J: TRBJ2-7
size: -
D: -
DNA: TGTGCCACGGGAACAGGGCCCTACGAGCAGTACTTC
CDR3: CATGTGPYEQYF

V: TRBV19
J: TRBJ2-1
size: -
D: TRBD2
DNA: TGTGCCAGTAGTATAGGCGGGAGGTTGTCCTACAATGAGCAGTTCTTC
CDR3: CASSIGGRLSYNEQFF

V: TRBV28
J: TRBJ2-3
size: -
D: TRBD2
DNA: TGTGCCAGCAGTCTTGGTGGAGCGGGAGGTGAAGATACGCAGTATTTT
CDR3: CASSLGGAGGEDTQYF

V: TRBV2
J: TRBJ1-3
size: few
D: TRBD1
DNA: TGTGCCAGCAGCACAGGGGTACCCTCTGGAAACACCATATATTTT
CDR3: CASSTGVPSGNTIYF